This T cell receptor (beta chain) was found in a study of blood T cell repertoires in COVID-19. Germline V CDR1 and CDR2: SEHNR, FQNEAQ (reference sequence). The CDR3 is 15 amino acids. Trimming took 5 bases from V and 4 from J; bases not matched to a gene: 7. Libraries were prepared by immunoSEQ multiplex PCR; TCRdb keeps only in-frame clonotypes and omits some of them. Among some 240,000 clones listed, around 90% were seen once. The chain has TRBV7-9 and TRBJ1-3; TRBD1 agrees at 8 bases. The receptor's source is a woman in her 40s who had been exposed to COVID-19. The sequencing sample was made of PBMCs or T cells enriched from blood (not recorded which). CDR3 nucleotides: TGTGCCAGCAGCACACAACGGACAGGGGGAAACACCATATATTTT. Translating gives CASSTQRTGGNTIYF.